These 18 T cell receptor beta chains came from one sample sequenced in a study of T-cell reconstitution after alpha-beta-depleted transplantation in children (dated by TCRdb to 2016 to 2017). The time point label on this specimen signifies: day 60 (about 2 months) after transplantation. The meaning of the sample's treatment or condition label: allogeneic hematopoietic cell transplantation with graft depleted of TCRalphabeta T cells and CD19 B cells. Libraries were made using PCR. Sequencing instrument: Illumina HiSeq 2500. Molecular barcoding was employed in the preparation of TCR libraries, with unique molecular identifiers being used to normalize TCRbeta repertoire quantification. TCRdb reprocessed the public reads (quality trimming at Q25 with fastp, clone calling with MiXCR) and kept in-frame beta chains. Every distinct CDR3 protein forms one entry, paired with its most common genes and DNA. The sample table records tens of thousands of distinct CDR3 sequences; about 9% of these occur just once. The ten largest clones represent roughly 28% of the sample.

The sample in question was PBMCs, mostly from graft donor cells, obtained 60 days after TCRalphabeta/CD19-depleted stem cell transplant. The receptor set was obtained from a male patient aged 2-9 years who had a stem cell transplant for chronic granulomatous disease, so the T cells may come from the graft donor.

Many counts were recorded for this clonotype. CDR3 in DNA: TGTGCCAGCAGTTTGCCGCGGGACAGGGGAAATGAAAAACTGTTTTTT. Translation gives CASSLPRDRGNEKLFF. V is TRBV28 and J is TRBJ1-4; 10 bases line up with TRBD1. V dropped 3 bases and J dropped 5; count of bases not matched to a gene: 6. The germline CDR1 and CDR2 sequences are MDHEN and SYDVKM. The CDR3 has 16 residues.

This clonotype was recorded at least ten times. The V gene is TRBV6-2 or TRBV6-3, the J gene TRBJ2-7; D is undetermined. The germline V gene has CDR1 MNHEY and CDR2 SVGEGT. The CDR3 has 13 residues. Trimming pared 4 bases from V and 1 base from J, leaving 8 bases between. CDR3 sequence: CASSLGRSYEQYF. In DNA, the CDR3 is TGTGCCAGCAGTTTGGGCAGGTCCTACGAGCAGTACTTC.

This clonotype was seen many times. The rearrangement joins TRBV29-1 to TRBJ2-7; D possibly corresponds to TRBD1 (6 bases). CDR1 is SQVTM and CDR2 is ANQGSEA in the germline V gene. The ends were cut back, 4 bases at V and 1 base at J, with 20 bases in the middle. The CDR3 spans 16 residues. The CDR3 reads CSVGDILGHQSYEQYF. DNA for the CDR3: TGCAGCGTTGGCGATATTTTGGGACACCAGTCCTACGAGCAGTACTTC.

This clonotype was recorded many times. V usage is TRBV7-8 and J usage is TRBJ2-7, with D possibly being TRBD2 (6 bases). The CDR3 has 16 residues. CDR1 and CDR2 (germline): SGHVS, FQNEAQ. The V end was cut by 4 bases, the J end by 3 bases, with 19 bases between. CDR3 in amino acids: CASSWKVVGGYYEQYF. For the CDR3, the DNA is TGTGCCAGCAGCTGGAAAGTAGTGGGAGGCTACTACGAGCAGTACTTC. The full variable domain, completed using reference TRBV7-8 and TRBJ2-7, is GAGVSQSPRYKVAKRGQDVALRCDPISGHVSLFWYQQALGQGPEFLTYFQNEAQLDKSGLPSDRFFAERPEGSVSTLKIQRTQQEDSAVYLCASSWKVVGGYYEQYFGPGTRLTVT.

This clonotype was seen at least ten times. The CDR3: CASSLRGRIYNEQFF. The CDR3 bases are TGTGCCAGCAGCTTAAGGGGGCGAATCTACAATGAGCAGTTCTTC. V usage is TRBV11-2 and J usage is TRBJ2-1; 7 bases line up with TRBD1. Germline V CDR1 and CDR2: SGHAT, FQNNGV. Unmatched junction bases numbered 4, after V lost 2 bases and J lost 3 bases. The CDR3 spans 15 residues.

This clonotype was seen a handful of times. V and J are TRBV13 and TRBJ2-7, with TRBD1 identical over 7 bases. The CDR3 is 22 amino acids. V shed 2 bases, J shed 0 bases, and the junction held 25 bases outside the gene matches. The germline V gene encodes CDR1 PRHDT and CDR2 FYEKMQ (reference sequence). DNA of the CDR3: TGTGCCAGCAGCTTATCCATCAGGTTGGCAGGGGGTTCAATTTTTGCCTCCTACGAGCAGTACTTC. It encodes CASSLSIRLAGGSIFASYEQYF.

This clonotype was observed at least ten times. The gene calls are TRBV6-2 or TRBV6-3 and TRBJ2-5; the D gene could be TRBD1 or TRBD2 (5 bases each). CDR3 length: 13 residues. Trimming pared 4 bases from V and 4 bases from J, leaving 10 bases between. The V gene's germline CDR1 is MNHEY and CDR2 SVGEGT. This CDR3 is CASSFRDGETQYF. CDR3 coding DNA: TGTGCCAGCAGTTTTCGGGACGGAGAGACCCAGTACTTC.

Ten or more counts support this clonotype. The chain combines TRBV29-1 with TRBJ1-1; 7 nucleotides align to TRBD1. Trimming at V came to 7 bases and at J to 1 base, leaving 9 bases not matched to a gene. This CDR3 region has 14 residues. Germline V gives CDR1 SQVTM, CDR2 ANQGSEA. CDR3 sequence reads: CSADVGQQNTEAFF. The CDR3 DNA follows: TGCAGCGCTGACGTGGGACAGCAGAACACTGAAGCTTTCTTT. The full variable domain, in which reference TRBV29-1 and TRBJ1-1 provide the parts outside the CDR3, is SAVISQKPSRDICQRGTSLTIQCQVDSQVTMMFWYRQQPGQSLTLIATANQGSEATYESGFVIDKFPISRPNLTFSTLTVSNMSPEDSSIYLCSADVGQQNTEAFFGQGTRLTVV.

This clonotype was detected a few times. V usage is TRBV18 and J usage is TRBJ1-2, with D tentatively TRBD1 (6 bases). Per germline, CDR1 KGHSH and CDR2 LQKENI. V dropped 3 bases and J dropped 5 bases, with 10 bases sitting between them. The CDR3 spans 13 residues. The CDR3 spells CASSPDRRYGYTF. Here the CDR3 DNA reads TGTGCCAGCTCACCGGACAGAAGATATGGCTACACCTTC.

The chain uses TRBV6-2 or TRBV6-3 and TRBJ2-7; 7 bases match TRBD1. Losses at the gene ends were 6 bases for V and 2 bases for J; bases not matched to a gene: 10. The CDR3 consists of 15 residues. Looked up from germline, CDR1 is MNHEY and CDR2 is SVGEGT. The CDR3 loop reads CASSYLLGTAYEQYF. CDR3 nucleotides: TGTGCCAGCAGCTACCTCCTCGGGACAGCCTACGAGCAGTACTTC.

This clonotype has a count of ten or more. The CDR3 reads CSAKFPGQVYNEQFF. The CDR3 bases are TGCAGTGCCAAATTCCCGGGACAGGTGTACAATGAGCAGTTCTTC. The V call is TRBV20-1, the J call TRBJ2-1; 8 positions match TRBD1. V shed 6 bases and J 4 bases; nucleotides not matched to a gene: 11. The length of the CDR3 is 15 residues. Germline CDR1 and CDR2: DFQATT and SNEGSKA (reference sequence).

The chain employs TRBV2 and TRBJ2-2; 8 positions agree with TRBD2. Germline V gives CDR1 SNHLY, CDR2 FYNNEI. This CDR3 is built from 16 residues. The V and J ends lost 1 base and 4 bases, in that order; junction bases with no gene match: 5. In DNA, the CDR3 is TGTGCCAGCAGTGAAGGAGCGGGAGCTGCCACCGGGGAGCTGTTTTTT. Its translation: CASSEGAGAATGELFF.

This clonotype was seen many times. V usage is TRBV11-2 and J usage is TRBJ2-3; 10 positions agree with TRBD2. From germline, CDR1 is SGHAT and CDR2 FQNNGV. V lost 1 base to trimming and J lost 5 bases; unmatched junction nucleotides: 9. The CDR3 sequence is 17 residues long. DNA of the CDR3: TGTGCCAGCAGCTTAGGTGTGCTAGCGGGAGCGGAAGATACGCAGTATTTT. This gives the protein CASSLGVLAGAEDTQYF.

This chain links TRBV18 with TRBJ1-2; D ambiguous. The CDR3 contains 15 residues. V dropped 2 bases and J dropped 3 bases, with 13 bases sitting between them. CDR1 and CDR2 from the germline V gene are KGHSH and LQKENI. For the CDR3, the DNA is TGTGCCAGCTCACCAGAAGGGTTGAGAGACTATGGCTACACCTTC. This codes for CASSPEGLRDYGYTF. Full variable domain (rest looked up from reference TRBV18 and TRBJ1-2): NAGVMQNPRHLVRRRGQEARLRCSPMKGHSHVYWYRQLPEEGLKFMVYLQKENIIDESGMPKERFSAEFPKEGPSILRIQQVVRGDSAAYFCASSPEGLRDYGYTFGSGTRLTVV.

The chain joins TRBV5-1 to TRBJ2-7; D is possibly TRBD2 (6 bases). CDR1 SGHRS and CDR2 YFSETQ come from the germline V gene. CDR3 length equals 19 residues. V was cut by 3 bases and J by 0 bases, with 25 bases left in between. This CDR3 is CASSSTRGLALFYSYEQYF. The CDR3 DNA sequence: TGCGCCAGCAGCTCGACGCGGGGCCTAGCCCTTTTTTACTCCTACGAGCAGTACTTC.

This clonotype was observed many times. CDR3 DNA: TGCAGTGCTCCCCTCGTTGCCAGCGGGTACTACAATGAGCAGTTCTTC. This gives the protein CSAPLVASGYYNEQFF. The V and J genes are TRBV20-1 and TRBJ2-1; tentatively, D is TRBD2 (6 bases). CDR3 length equals 16 residues. The ends were cut back, 5 bases at V and 3 bases at J, with 20 bases in the middle. Germline V gives CDR1 DFQATT, CDR2 SNEGSKA (reference sequence).

This clonotype occurred a few times. The V gene is TRBV20-1, the J gene TRBJ2-1; the D gene is possibly TRBD2 (5 bases). CDR3 length: 13 residues. The V gene's germline CDR1 is DFQATT and CDR2 SNEGSKA (reference sequence). Trimming left V 6 bases short and J 0 bases short, with 9 bases between. CDR3 coding DNA: TGCAGTGCCGCGGACTTCTCCTACAATGAGCAGTTCTTC. Translated, it gives CSAADFSYNEQFF.

This clonotype was recorded many times. The CDR3 sequence is CSASRGAFF. The CDR3 DNA is TGCAGTGCTAGCAGGGGTGCTTTCTTT. The chain uses TRBV20-1 and TRBJ1-1; tentative D call: TRBD1 (6 bases). The CDR3 contains 9 residues. Trimming removed 3 bases from V and 11 bases from J, with 7 bases in between. CDR1 and CDR2 from the germline V gene are DFQATT and SNEGSKA (reference sequence).